This T cell receptor beta chain was recorded in a study of chemoradiotherapy in HPV16-positive cancers. Clones were read by immunoSEQ multiplex PCR, and TCRdb kept only the in-frame ones, dropping some. The data contain about 15,000 clones, around 74% of them singletons. The receptor comes from a human donor with HPV-associated anogenital cancer. Collection took place from a patient who underwent chemoradiotherapy.

CDR3 protein: CASSDLTSGGAYNEQFF. In DNA, the CDR3 is TGCGCCAGCAGTGACCTGACTAGCGGGGGGGCCTACAATGAGCAGTTCTTC. The chain links TRBV10-1 to TRBJ2-1, with 14 positions matching TRBD2. V lost 3 bases and J lost 2; bases outside the gene matches: 3. The CDR3 sequence is 17 residues long. The germline CDR1 and CDR2 sequences are WNHNN and SYGVQD (reference sequence).